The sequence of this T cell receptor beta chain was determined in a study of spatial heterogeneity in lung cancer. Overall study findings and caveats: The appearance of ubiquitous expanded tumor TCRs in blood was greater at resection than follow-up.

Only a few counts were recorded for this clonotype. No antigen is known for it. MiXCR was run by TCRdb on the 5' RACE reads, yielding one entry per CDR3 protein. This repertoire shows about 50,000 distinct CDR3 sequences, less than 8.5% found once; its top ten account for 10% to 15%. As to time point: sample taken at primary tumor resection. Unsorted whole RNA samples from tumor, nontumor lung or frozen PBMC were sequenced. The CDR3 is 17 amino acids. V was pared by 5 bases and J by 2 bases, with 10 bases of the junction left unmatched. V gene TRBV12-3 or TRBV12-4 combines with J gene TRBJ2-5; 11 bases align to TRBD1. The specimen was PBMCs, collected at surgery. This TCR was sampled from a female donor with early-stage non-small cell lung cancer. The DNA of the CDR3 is TGTGCCAGCAGTCCGTCCGGGACAGGGGGTTGGCAAGAGACCCAGTACTTC. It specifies CASSPSGTGGWQETQYF.